This TCR beta chain was sequenced for a study of blood T cells in healthy people across ages. Primed by a sample-barcoded 5' primer and a J-beta primer mix, a second PCR proceeded for roughly 6 to 12 cycles. TCRdb recomputed calls from the 5' RACE reads with MiXCR, one row per CDR3 protein. Of around 900,000 distinct CDR3 sequences detected, around 54% appear once; the ten largest clones hold around 21%. V lost 7 bases and J 5 bases, leaving 11 bases between the germline ends. The CDR3 is made up of 14 amino acids. CDR1 is KGHDR, CDR2 SFDVKD, per germline. The people who gave samples were healthy Caucasians from Russia, aged about 6 to 100. Approximately 9.1 milliliters was the volume of peripheral blood drawn from each donor.

The sequence was collected from a woman in her fifties or sixties in good health. Sequenced input: blood. This chain connects TRBV24-1 to TRBJ1-6; possible D gene TRBD1, 6 bases. In nucleotides, the CDR3 is TGTGCCACCAGCCTAGGACAGAATAATTCACCCCTCCACTTT. Translated, it gives CATSLGQNNSPLHF.